The text below deals with one T cell receptor (beta chain). Antigen unknown. Between the mid-2010s and the late 2010s, patients underwent resection in Japan or China. Two lung cancer pathologists independently confirmed each histologic diagnosis. The data were obtained in a study of immune evolution from preneoplasia to lung adenocarcinoma. The table came from immunoSEQ multiplex PCR; TCRdb's copy has only in-frame clones and leaves some out. The sample consists of about 5,200 clones, more than 80% of them appearing once. Broader study findings: Normal lung had highest clonality; later lesions appeared denser, more diverse. Top clone share appeared to fall from AAH through AIS, MIA, adenocarcinoma.

The CDR3 runs 14 residues. CDR1 and CDR2 (germline): LNHNV, YYDKDF (reference sequence). V shed 1 base and J shed 6 bases, with 10 bases lying between them. This chain joins TRBV15 and TRBJ1-3, with D unresolved. The specimen was FFPE adjacent normal lung tissue. The sequence was collected from an older donor with lung adenocarcinoma. This CDR3 reads CATSRGENENTIYF. In DNA, the CDR3 is TGTGCCACCAGCAGAGGGGAAAATGAAAACACCATATATTTT.